This T cell receptor beta chain was documented in a study of blood T cells in healthy people across ages. Germline V CDR1 and CDR2: KGHDR, SFDVKD. Trimming left V 8 bases short and J 5 bases short, with 13 bases between. The CDR3 length is 13 residues. For every donor, a draw yielded approximately 9.9 milliliters of peripheral blood. Through a sample-barcoded 5' primer and a J-beta primer mix, a second PCR was run for roughly 6 to 11 cycles. One entry per CDR3 protein, called by TCRdb with MiXCR from the 5' RACE reads. The sample carries roughly 1.5 million distinct CDR3 sequences, roughly two fifths recorded once.

V and J are TRBV24-1 and TRBJ2-3; TRBD1 is a possible D gene (6 bases). The receptor was derived from a woman between 18 and 30 years old in good health. Material: blood. The CDR3 spells CATKGTNRDTQYF. As DNA, the CDR3 is TGTGCCACCAAAGGGACAAACCGAGATACGCAGTATTTT.